Here is one T cell receptor (beta chain) with its context. The sample comes from a study of blood T cell repertoires in COVID-19. Turning to the study itself: The analysed material was cDNA or gDNA that came from T cells, B-cell-depleted T cells, or PBMCs.

This CDR3 comprises 14 residues. Deletions cut 7 bases from V and 1 base from J, with 13 bases between. Germline V lookup: CDR1 MNHEY, CDR2 SVGAGI. Study processing details: Estimation of nucleated cell counts relied on the amplification of reference gene primers. Only in-frame clones appear in the TCRdb table, and some are missing; sequencing was by immunoSEQ multiplex PCR. V, J and clone size are those of that table, while D and trimming were read from the DNA. Here the sample spans 75,000 to 95,000 clones, approximately 80% being singletons. The sample comprised peripheral blood. The chain combines TRBV6-5 with TRBJ1-1; D perhaps matches TRBD1 (5 bases). This TCR came from a man aged 80 or over with active or convalescent COVID-19. The CDR3 coding sequence is TGTGCCAGCACCCTTCTGGGGGGGAACACTGAAGCTTTCTTT. Its translation is CASTLLGGNTEAFF.